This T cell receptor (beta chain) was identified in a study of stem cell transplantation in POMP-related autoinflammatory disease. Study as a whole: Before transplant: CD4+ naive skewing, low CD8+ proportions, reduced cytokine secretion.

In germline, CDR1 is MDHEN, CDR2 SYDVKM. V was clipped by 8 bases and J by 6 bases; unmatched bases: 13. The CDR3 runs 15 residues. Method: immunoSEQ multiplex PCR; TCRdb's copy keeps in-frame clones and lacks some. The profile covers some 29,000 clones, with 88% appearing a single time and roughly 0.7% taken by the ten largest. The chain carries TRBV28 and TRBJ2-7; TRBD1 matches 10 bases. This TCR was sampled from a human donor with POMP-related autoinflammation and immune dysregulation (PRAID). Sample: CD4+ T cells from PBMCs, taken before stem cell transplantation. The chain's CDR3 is CASHYPGTGAREQYF. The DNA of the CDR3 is TGTGCCAGCCATTATCCCGGGACAGGGGCACGCGAGCAGTACTTC.